The T cell receptor (beta chain) described here comes from a study of persistence of HIV-infected CD4 T cells. Lysates of CMV-infected fibroblasts at around 9.1 ug/mL stimulated these cells. CD40L/CD69 double-negative CD45RO-high memory CD4+ T cells were collected. Sequencing used immunoSEQ version 4 in survey mode. The table came from immunoSEQ multiplex PCR; TCRdb's copy has only in-frame clones and leaves some out. The sample has about 33,000 clones; 75% to 85% are singletons. The CDR3 has 12 residues. Germline V gives CDR1 LGHDT, CDR2 YNNKEL (reference sequence). Trimming took off 1 base at V and 9 bases at J, with 10 bases between the two ends. Points on this clone: Its antigen is still unknown.

The receptor comes from an adult man with HIV who was CMV-seropositive. The material was CD4+ T cells sorted from PBMCs after approximately 19-hour stimulation, obtained from a patient who received antiretroviral therapy. The gene calls are TRBV3-1 (or the pseudogene TRBV3-2) and TRBJ2-7; D not certain. CDR3 amino acids: CASSQGLGRQYF. The CDR3 DNA reads TGTGCCAGCAGCCAAGGACTGGGCCGGCAGTACTTC.